This record concerns one T cell receptor beta chain sequence. Profiling relied on immunoSEQ multiplex PCR, and the TCRdb table lists in-frame clones only, not all of them. The sample lists 140,000 or so clones, under 90% occurring once. The data were taken from a study of blood T cell repertoires in COVID-19. There are 16 residues in the CDR3. Trimming took 1 base from V and 3 from J, leaving 16 bases between them. CDR1 is SGHTA, CDR2 FQGNSA, per germline. The receptor comes from a human donor in a cohort sampled during active COVID-19. This rearrangement joins TRBV7-2 to TRBJ2-7; the D gene is possibly TRBD1 (5 bases). Sequenced sample: peripheral blood. The CDR3 spells CASSLEQGRTSYEQYF. The CDR3 bases are TGTGCCAGCAGCTTAGAGCAGGGAAGAACGAGCTACGAGCAGTACTTC.